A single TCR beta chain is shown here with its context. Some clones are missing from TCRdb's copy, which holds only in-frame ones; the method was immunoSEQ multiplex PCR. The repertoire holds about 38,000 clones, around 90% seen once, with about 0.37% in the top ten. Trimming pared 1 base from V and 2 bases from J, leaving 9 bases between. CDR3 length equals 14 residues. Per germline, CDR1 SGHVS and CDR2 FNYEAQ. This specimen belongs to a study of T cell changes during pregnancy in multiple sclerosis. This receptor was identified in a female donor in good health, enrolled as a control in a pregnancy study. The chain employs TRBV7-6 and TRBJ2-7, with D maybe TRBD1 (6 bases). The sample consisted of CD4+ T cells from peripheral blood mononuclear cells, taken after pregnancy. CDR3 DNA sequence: TGTGCCAGCAGCTTAGGTCAGGGGACCTACGAGCAGTACTTC. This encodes CASSLGQGTYEQYF. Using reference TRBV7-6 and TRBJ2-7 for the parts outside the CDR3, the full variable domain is GAGVSQSPRYKVTKRGQDVALRCDPISGHVSLYWYRQALGQGPEFLTYFNYEAQQDKSGLPNDRFSAERPEGSISTLTIQRTEQRDSAMYRCASSLGQGTYEQYFGPGTRLTVT.